A single sample is the source of the 7 T cell receptor beta chains below, sequenced in a study of blood T cell repertoires in COVID-19. The repertoire was sequenced with immunoSEQ multiplex PCR; TCRdb's copy has only in-frame clones and lacks some. The sample gives about 210,000 clones, roughly four fifths of which show up once; roughly 12% is in the top ten. The sequencing sample was made of peripheral blood. The source of these receptors is a woman aged 40 to 50 with acute or convalescent COVID-19.

CDR3 in amino acids: CSVEDRTVYYGYTF. CDR3 sequence (DNA): TGCAGCGTTGAAGATAGAACAGTATACTATGGCTACACCTTC. The gene calls are TRBV29-1 and TRBJ1-2; D remains unclear. Germline assignment: CDR1 SQVTM and CDR2 ANQGSEA. The CDR3 sequence is 14 residues long. Trimming shortened V by 0 bases and J by 3 bases, and 11 bases separated the two germline ends.

This clone occurred a few times. The CDR3 DNA follows: TGTGCCACCAGTGATTTACCCCAGGGCTCTGAAGCTTTCTTT. It translates to CATSDLPQGSEAFF. The V and J genes are TRBV24-1 and TRBJ1-1; D might be TRBD1 (5 bases). V lost 1 base and J lost 6, with 11 bases in between. Germline CDR1 is KGHDR and CDR2 is SFDVKD. There are 14 residues in the CDR3.

This chain joins TRBV27 and TRBJ1-1; 9 bases fit TRBD1. Germline CDR1 MNHEY, CDR2 SMNVEV (reference sequence). The V gene end was trimmed by 5 bases and the J gene end by 0 bases; junction bases not matched to a gene: 10. This CDR3 region has 17 residues. In nucleotides, the CDR3 is TGTGCCAGCAGTCTAGGTTGGACAGGGGATGTGAACACTGAAGCTTTCTTT. Amino acid sequence: CASSLGWTGDVNTEAFF.

V gene TRBV27 combines with J gene TRBJ1-1, with a weak D call TRBD1 (6 bases). Trimming stripped 3 bases from V and 5 bases from J, with 13 bases between. This CDR3 is 14 amino acids long. Germline CDR1 reads MNHEY; CDR2 reads SMNVEV (reference sequence). This CDR3 is CASSFVQGRTEAFF. CDR3 nucleotide sequence: TGTGCCAGCAGTTTTGTACAGGGAAGAACTGAAGCTTTCTTT.

The V and J genes are TRBV10-3 and TRBJ2-3; 8 bases agree with TRBD2. V gave up 10 bases and J gave up 2 bases; unmatched junction bases: 11. This CDR3 region has 15 residues. CDR1 and CDR2 (germline): ENHRY, SYGVKD. CDR3 coding DNA: TGTGCCACCAATGCACCGGGGGGGCACACAGATACGCAGTATTTT. Protein: CATNAPGGHTDTQYF.

The chain couples TRBV11-3 to TRBJ2-1; TRBD2 might be the D (6 bases). The CDR3 consists of 17 residues. Trimming cost V 1 base and J 0 bases, with 13 bases left between them. CDR1 is SGHNT and CDR2 is YENEEA in the germline V gene. The CDR3, as DNA: TGTGCCAGCAGCTTAGGTACGGGGGTGAGCTCCTACAATGAGCAGTTCTTC. Translated, it gives CASSLGTGVSSYNEQFF. Variable domain in full (rest from reference TRBV11-3 and TRBJ2-1): EAGVVQSPRYKIIEKKQPVAFWCNPISGHNTLYWYLQNLGQGPELLIRYENEEAVDDSQLPKDRFSAERLKGVDSTLKIQPAELGDSAVYLCASSLGTGVSSYNEQFFGPGTRLTVL.

This chain joins TRBV18 and TRBJ1-1; the match to TRBD1 covers 7 bases. Germline CDR1 KGHSH, CDR2 LQKENI. This CDR3 comprises 15 residues. Losses at the gene ends were 8 bases for V and 0 bases for J; bases not matched to a gene: 9. Here the CDR3 DNA reads TGTGCCAGCAGAGACAGGGCCTTCATGAACACTGAAGCTTTCTTT. Translated: CASRDRAFMNTEAFF. The full variable domain, completed using reference TRBV18 and TRBJ1-1, is NAGVMQNPRHLVRRRGQEARLRCSPMKGHSHVYWYRQLPEEGLKFMVYLQKENIIDESGMPKERFSAEFPKEGPSILRIQQVVRGDSAAYFCASRDRAFMNTEAFFGQGTRLTVV.